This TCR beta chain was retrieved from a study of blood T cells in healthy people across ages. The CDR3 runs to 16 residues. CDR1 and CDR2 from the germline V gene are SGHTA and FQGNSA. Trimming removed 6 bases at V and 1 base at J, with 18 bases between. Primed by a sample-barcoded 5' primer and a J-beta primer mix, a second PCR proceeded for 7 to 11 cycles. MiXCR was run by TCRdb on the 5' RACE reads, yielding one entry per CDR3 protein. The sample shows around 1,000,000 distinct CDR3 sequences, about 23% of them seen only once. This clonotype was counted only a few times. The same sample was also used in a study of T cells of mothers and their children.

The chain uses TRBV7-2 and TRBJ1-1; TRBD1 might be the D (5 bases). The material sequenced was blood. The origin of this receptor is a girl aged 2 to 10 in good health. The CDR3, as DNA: TGTGCCAGCAGTCAAAATCTGGGGGTTCAGAACACTGAAGCTTTCTTT. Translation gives CASSQNLGVQNTEAFF.